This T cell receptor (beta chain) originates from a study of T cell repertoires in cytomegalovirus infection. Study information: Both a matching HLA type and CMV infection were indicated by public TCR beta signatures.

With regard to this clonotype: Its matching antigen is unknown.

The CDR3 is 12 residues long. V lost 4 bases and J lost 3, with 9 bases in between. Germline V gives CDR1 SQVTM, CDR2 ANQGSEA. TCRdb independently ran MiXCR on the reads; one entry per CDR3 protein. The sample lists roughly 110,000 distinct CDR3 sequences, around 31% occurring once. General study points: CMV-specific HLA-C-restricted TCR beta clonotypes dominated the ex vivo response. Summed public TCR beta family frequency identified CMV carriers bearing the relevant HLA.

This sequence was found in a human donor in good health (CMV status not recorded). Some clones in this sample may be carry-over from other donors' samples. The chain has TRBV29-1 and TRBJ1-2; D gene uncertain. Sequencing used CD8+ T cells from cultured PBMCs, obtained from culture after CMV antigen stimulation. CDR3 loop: CSVVDGDYGYTF. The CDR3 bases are TGCAGCGTTGTGGACGGGGACTATGGCTACACCTTC.